This T cell receptor (beta chain) was observed in a study of shared clonotypes between healthy human individuals. Profiled with immunoSEQ multiplex PCR; TCRdb holds only in-frame clones, not every one. The table records some 2,500,000 clones, 85% to 95% of them present only once. V was clipped by 6 bases and J by 2 bases; unmatched bases: 6. This CDR3 has 14 amino acids. CDR1 and CDR2 (germline): KGHSH, LQKENI. The clonotype originates from a man aged 18-30 years in good health. Some clones in this sample may be carry-over from other donors' samples. This rearrangement joins TRBV18 to TRBJ1-1; 7 nucleotides match TRBD1. Material for sequencing was naive CD4+ T cells from PBMCs. Subset described: CD45RA+ positively selected. This chain's CDR3 is CASSPGQFNTEAFF. CDR3 DNA sequence: TGTGCCAGCTCGCCGGGACAGTTTAACACTGAAGCTTTCTTT. The full variable domain, rest sourced from reference TRBV18 and TRBJ1-1, is NAGVMQNPRHLVRRRGQEARLRCSPMKGHSHVYWYRQLPEEGLKFMVYLQKENIIDESGMPKERFSAEFPKEGPSILRIQQVVRGDSAAYFCASSPGQFNTEAFFGQGTRLTVV.